The source of this T cell receptor beta chain is a study of CD8 T cells in ankylosing spondylitis. V lost 2 bases and J 2 bases, leaving 8 bases between the germline ends. Germline V gives CDR1 SGHVS, CDR2 FQNEAQ. CDR3 size: 14 residues. The study's findings and limits: Disease-linked clones proved CD8+ and comparatively uncommon in peripheral blood. It appeared that ankylosing spondylitis blood was characterized by a TCR beta motif of fewer than 10 highly homologous variants. Disease-linked clones reportedly concentrated significantly in matched ankylosing spondylitis synovial fluid.

A quantitative 5'-RACE method, one with molecular barcodes, was used to make TCR beta libraries. TCRdb re-derived calls from the 5' RACE reads in MiXCR, one entry per CDR3 protein. The profile shows about 69,000 distinct CDR3 sequences, approximately 5.3% of them singletons. In its sample, this clonotype was seen many times. What it recognizes is unknown. Sequences were obtained from blood, either unsorted or a sorted T cell fraction (not recorded which). V usage is TRBV7-8 and J usage is TRBJ2-3; D gene uncertain. This sequence was found in a male donor with ankylosing spondylitis or in good health (not recorded which). The CDR3 reads CASSLFPYTDTQYF. The CDR3 nucleotides read TGTGCCAGCAGCTTATTCCCGTACACAGATACGCAGTATTTT.